A selection of T cell receptor beta chains follows, all from one sample in a study of T cells after posttransplantation cyclophosphamide. Sequencing used immunoSEQ multiplex PCR; TCRdb keeps in-frame clones, though not all of them. The sample includes about 32,000 clones, 91% seen only once; the top ten take 0.1%. The sample consisted of naive CD4+ T cells sorted from blood. Receptors originate from a man aged 25-45 years in good health and a related stem cell transplant donor. The CDR3 runs from the conserved cysteine through the conserved F or W. Each record gives: V gene, D gene, CDR3 protein. D genes are given only for firm matches.

TRBV28	TRBD1	CASSHRTGSNEQFF
TRBV19	.	CASSAKMNTEAFF
TRBV2	.	CASSEESTSYEQYF
TRBV6-4	TRBD2	CASSDRAPGGAGKTGANVLTF
TRBV6-6	TRBD2	CASSSGLASETQYF
TRBV27	.	CASSLIRGSYGYTF
TRBV21-1	.	CASQQIRQGRTPLHF
TRBV20-1	.	CSAPRKTQYF
TRBV5-1	TRBD1	CASSLMAGGRNTEAFF
TRBV28	.	CASSLRGGWNYGYTF
TRBV4-2	.	CASSQDLTGQETQYF